Sequencing of this T cell receptor beta chain was carried out in a study of T cells in Graves' hyperthyroidism and ophthalmopathy. Overall study results and limits: Most thyroid clonotypes expanded above 0.001 appeared in blood too.

Ten or more counts support this clonotype. What it binds is not known. Researchers took RNA transcripts and amplified the TCR beta CDR3 regions from them. HTBI primers were the set used in a first-round RT-PCR of the TCR CDR3. TCRdb re-derived calls from the multiplex PCR reads in MiXCR, one entry per CDR3 protein. The data contain under 300,000 distinct CDR3 sequences, 13% of them singletons. The CDR3 spans 15 residues. J was trimmed by 7 bases and V by 4 bases; bases with no gene match: 11. Germline-derived CDR1 and CDR2 are SGHVS and FNYEAQ. The source of this sequence is a woman aged 25 to 39 with Graves' hyperthyroidism that later progressed to Graves' ophthalmopathy. The rearrangement joins TRBV7-6 to TRBJ1-2; 8 nucleotides agree with TRBD1. The sequencing input was blood. DNA for the CDR3: TGTGCCAGCAGCTCGGAGACAGGGGATTACCGTGGCTACACCTTC. Translated, it gives CASSSETGDYRGYTF.